The table lists the clone carrying this T cell receptor beta chain with a count of one. Its antigen remains unidentified. This specimen belongs to a study of OX40 agonist ivuxolimab in advanced cancers. For the study at large: At around 81% male, the cohort had a mean age of 60 years, ranging from about 23 to 79. Study-level findings and limits: CD4+ and CD8+ blood T cells expanded clonally by week 6 at 0.1 to 3.0 mg/kg. The authors did not determine the antigen specificity of the expanded peripheral T cells.

The table came from immunoSEQ multiplex PCR; TCRdb's copy has only in-frame clones and leaves some out. The table includes 70,000 or so clones, approximately 90% detected once. At cycle 4 day 1, cycle 7 day 1, and baseline, blood was sampled. The V segment lost 1 base and the J segment 2 bases; nucleotides outside the gene matches: 9. The CDR3 has 17 residues. Germline-derived CDR1 and CDR2 are SGHVS and FQNEAQ. This sequence was found in an adult with an advanced solid tumor such as melanoma, head and neck, liver or kidney cancer. Sequenced here: CD4+ or CD8+ T cells sorted from blood, sampled in a trial of the OX40 agonist ivuxolimab. The V and J genes are TRBV7-8 and TRBJ2-5; 8 bases align to TRBD2. The CDR3 DNA reads TGTGCCAGCAGCTTAGAGGAGTTAGCGGGGTTTCAAGAGACCCAGTACTTC. It yields the protein CASSLEELAGFQETQYF. The full variable domain, in which reference TRBV7-8 and TRBJ2-5 provide the parts outside the CDR3, is GAGVSQSPRYKVAKRGQDVALRCDPISGHVSLFWYQQALGQGPEFLTYFQNEAQLDKSGLPSDRFFAERPEGSVSTLKIQRTQQEDSAVYLCASSLEELAGFQETQYFGPGTRLLVL.